This entry concerns a single T cell receptor (beta chain). The antigen is not known. The CDR3 covers 13 residues. Germline V gene data show CDR1 as SQVTM and CDR2 as ANQGSEA. Identification of naive CD8+ T cells rested on CD45RO-CCR7+CD27+CD95- status. The data derive from a study of CXCR3-negative and CXCR3-positive naive CD8 T cells. Overall study findings and caveats: Each naive subset displayed comparably high diversity, whereas memory CD8+ cells displayed much lower diversity. TRB CDR3 properties served as the basis for inferring TCR strength, and surface CD5 was comparable between naive subsets. In CXCR3-positive naive cells, the TRB CDR3s were more hydrophobic than in CXCR3-negative naive cells.

UMI-labeled TRB cDNA libraries were prepared by 5' RACE. TCRdb reprocessed the 5' RACE reads and stores each CDR3 protein as one record, lacking DNA. The sample has 38,000 or so distinct CDR3 sequences. The sequenced material came from naive CXCR3- CD8+ T cells from blood. Subset of the sample: CD45RO-CCR7+CD27+CD95- naive CD8+ T cells lacking CXCR3 (TNR3-). V is TRBV29-1 and J is TRBJ2-7; TCRdb's assignment of TRBD1 cannot be checked, as there is no DNA. The receptor was derived from a human donor in good health. Some clones in this sample may be carry-over from other donors' samples. CDR3 protein: CSVEVEAGDEQYF.